Here is one T cell receptor (beta chain) with its context. This clonotype was recorded at least ten times. The target of this receptor is not known. Qualities for individual bases were not recorded, and no much larger clone is one base off. The data were produced on an Illumina HiSeq 1500. The public reads were run again by TCRdb, first through fastp at Q25 and then through MiXCR, and only productive beta chains were kept. Every entry covers one CDR3 protein and lists the most common genes and DNA from its rows. The sample includes 300,000 or so distinct CDR3 sequences, with approximately 10% observed a single time. Less than 3% of the sample comes from the top ten. V loses 3 bases of germline sequence and J loses 1 base, and the interval between the two ends is 11 bases. The germline V gene supplies CDR1 KGHDR and CDR2 SFDVKD. From its cysteine to its phenylalanine, the CDR3 spans 15 amino acids. The entry retains the CDR3 DNA only, 45 bases that are in frame from base 1.

These data originate in a study of T cell repertoires in cytomegalovirus infection (dated by TCRdb to the late 2010s). Context from the whole study: Donor HLA type was relevant to the analysis, because carriage of CMV infection together with the matching HLA type was indicated by public TCR beta signatures.

What the work shows at the level of the full study, not this receptor alone: The ex vivo response was dominated by HLA-C-restricted CMV-specific TCR beta clonotypes, which also provided the single most frequent clonotype in two of eight donors. Carriers of CMV infection plus the relevant HLA type were discriminated by the cumulative frequency of public TCR beta family members in the study cohort and in an independent approximately 400-donor cohort.

The TCR originated in a human donor in good health (CMV status not recorded). Some clones in this sample may be carry-over from other donors' samples. Specimen: PBMCs. The chain links TRBV24-1 with TRBJ2-5; D gene: possibly TRBD1, on 5 matching bases. The DNA sequence is TGTGCCACCAGTGATGGGCAGGGTGTCCAAGAGACCCAGTACTTC. It codes for CATSDGQGVQETQYF.